The 26 T cell receptor beta chains presented below share a single source sample, sequenced in a study of molecular identifiers for immune sequencing clone quantification. TCRdb recomputed calls from the PCR reads with MiXCR, one row per CDR3 protein. The sample contains 45,000 to 55,000 distinct CDR3 sequences, around 34% of which appear only once. Sequenced: naive CD8+ T cells from blood, with Jurkat cell RNA spiked in. Subset given: FACS-sorted CD8+CD4-CCR7+CD45RA+ naive T cells. The origin of the receptors is a human donor in good health. Some libraries in this study had Jurkat cell RNA spiked in.

Turning to this clonotype: At one of its ends the junction is not consistent with the germline gene, which may arise from a read error. This chain uses TRBV11-2 with TRBJ2-3; 8 bases are shared with TRBD2. There are 17 residues in the CDR3. From germline, CDR1 is SGHAT and CDR2 FQNNGV. The CDR3 region has the DNA TGTGCCAGCAGCCCCGAGGCTAGCGGGCCTAGCACAGATACGCAGAATTTT. This translates into CASSPEASGPSTDTQNF.

The V and J genes are TRBV11-2 and TRBJ2-1; D gene uncertain. Trimming cost V 6 bases and J 8 bases, with 11 bases left between them. Looked up from germline, CDR1 is SGHAT and CDR2 is FQNNGV. This CDR3 has 12 amino acids. The CDR3 here is CASSYIGDEQFF. DNA for the CDR3: TGTGCCAGCAGTTACATTGGGGATGAGCAGTTCTTC.

The chain is built from TRBV11-2 and TRBJ2-6; the match to TRBD1 covers 8 bases. V lost 5 bases, J lost 2 bases, and 2 bases stayed unmatched. There are 15 residues in the CDR3. Per the germline V gene, CDR1 is SGHAT and CDR2 is FQNNGV. CDR3: CASSQTGAGANVLTF. CDR3 nucleotide sequence: TGTGCCAGCAGCCAGACAGGGGCTGGGGCCAACGTCCTGACTTTC.

The rearrangement links TRBV5-1 to TRBJ2-1; D may match TRBD1 or TRBD2 (5 bases each). Trimming removed 4 bases at V and 16 bases at J, with 21 bases between. Germline CDR1 SGHRS, CDR2 YFSETQ. There are 13 residues in the CDR3. CDR3 region: CASSQAAVKGQFF. Here the CDR3 DNA reads TGCGCCAGCAGCCAGGCAGCGGTTAAAGGACAATTCTTC.

Concerning this clonotype itself: This may arise from a read error, as a much more abundant clone is one base away. Given the absence of the conserved phenylalanine or tryptophan at the CDR3 end, a read error is likely. The chain joins TRBV20-1 to TRBJ2-7, with a possible D match to TRBD2 (5 bases). The CDR3 is made up of 13 amino acids. Trimming stripped 0 bases from V and 2 bases from J, with 8 bases between. CDR1 DFQATT and CDR2 SNEGSKA come from the germline V gene (reference sequence). The CDR3 coding sequence is TGCAGTGCTAGAGATCGGGATACCTACGAGCAGTACTTA. Translating gives CSARDRDTYEQYL.

This clonotype appeared many times. The chain recombines TRBV7-9 with TRBJ2-5; the D is unclear. Germline V gene sequence: CDR1 SEHNR, CDR2 FQNEAQ (reference sequence). CDR3 length: 13 residues. Between the trimmed V and J ends, which lost 5 bases and 3 bases, there was a span of 10 bases. This CDR3 is CASSPRSEETQYF. The CDR3 DNA follows: TGTGCCAGCAGCCCGAGATCCGAAGAGACCCAGTACTTC.

This clonotype was observed a few times. The chain has TRBV6-1 and TRBJ2-3; D is perhaps TRBD2 (7 bases). The germline CDR1 and CDR2 sequences are MNHNS and SASEGT. V lost 4 bases and J lost 4, with 12 bases in between. The CDR3 spans 14 residues. The CDR3 nucleotides are TGTGCCAGCAGTGTGAGAGGGGGGGCAGATACGCAGTATTTT. This translates into CASSVRGGADTQYF.

Turning to this clonotype: A much larger clone is a single base away; this may be a read error. The chain links TRBV28 to TRBJ2-7; TRBD2 might be the D (5 bases). V shed 6 bases and J shed 2 bases, with 14 bases lying between them. Germline CDR1 reads MDHEN; CDR2 reads SYDVKM. The CDR3 covers 14 residues. The CDR3 loop is CASRLTGFTYEQYF. CDR3 sequence (DNA): TGTGCCAGCAGATTGACGGGGTTCACCTACGAGCAGTACTTC.

This clonotype was detected once. V is TRBV10-2 and J is TRBJ1-1, with no clear D. Trimming took off 6 bases at V and 1 base at J, with 18 bases between the two ends. The CDR3 extends over 16 amino acids. Germline V gene data show CDR1 as WSHSY and CDR2 as SAAADI. The CDR3 DNA is TGCGCCAGCAGAGAGGTGGGTAGGAGGGAGAACACTGAAGCTTTCTTT. It encodes CASREVGRRENTEAFF.

The J gene is TRBJ2-7, the V gene TRBV27, with D tentatively TRBD1 (6 bases). V shed 6 bases and J shed 0 bases, with 12 bases lying between them. The germline V gene encodes CDR1 MNHEY and CDR2 SMNVEV (reference sequence). The CDR3 sequence is 14 residues long. Here the CDR3 DNA reads TGTGCCAGCAGCCCCAGGGGAAGCTCCTACGAGCAGTACTTC. This codes for CASSPRGSSYEQYF.

This clonotype was picked up a small number of times. V usage is TRBV11-2 and J usage is TRBJ2-7; D gene unclear. Germline values: CDR1 SGHAT, CDR2 FQNNGV. V dropped 1 base and J dropped 2 bases, with 9 bases sitting between them. The CDR3 has 14 residues. The CDR3 here is CASSLGMGAYEQYF. The CDR3 bases are TGTGCCAGCAGCTTAGGAATGGGTGCCTACGAGCAGTACTTC.

This chain links TRBV5-3 with TRBJ2-3; D not certain. TRBV5-3 is sorted into the ORF group, with uncertain function. Trimming took off 8 bases at V and 3 bases at J, with 13 bases between the two ends. The CDR3 consists of 13 residues. CDR3 sequence (DNA): TGTGCCAGCAGCCCCTCTGTAACAGATACGCAGTATTTT. Residues: CASSPSVTDTQYF.

This clonotype has just a few counts. The V and J genes are TRBV4-3 and TRBJ2-7; 10 nucleotides align to TRBD2. This CDR3 is built from 16 residues. Trimming removed 0 bases from V and 4 bases from J; junction bases left unmatched: 6. Germline CDR1 LGHNA, CDR2 YSLEER. CDR3 sequence reads: CASSQDIQREGYEQYF. The CDR3 bases are TGCGCCAGCAGCCAAGACATCCAGCGGGAGGGTTACGAGCAGTACTTC.

The chain links TRBV9 to TRBJ2-6; the match to TRBD1 covers 10 bases. J lost 2 bases, V lost 0 bases, and 5 bases had no gene match. The germline V gene encodes CDR1 SGDLS and CDR2 YYNGEE. The CDR3 extends over 18 amino acids. The DNA for the CDR3 is TGTGCCAGCAGCGTAGTTGGGACAGGGGAGGCTGGGGCCAACGTCCTGACTTTC. Its protein is CASSVVGTGEAGANVLTF. Supplemented by reference TRBV9 and TRBJ2-6, the full variable domain reads DSGVTQTPKHLITATGQRVTLRCSPRSGDLSVYWYQQSLDQGLQFLIQYYNGEERAKGNILERFSAQQFPDLHSELNLSSLELGDSALYFCASSVVGTGEAGANVLTFGAGSRLTVL.

This clonotype occurred a few times. The chain is built from TRBV12-3 or TRBV12-4 and TRBJ2-1; TRBD1 is a possible D gene (5 bases). V shed 3 bases and J shed 9 bases, with 9 bases lying between them. This CDR3 is 12 amino acids long. CDR3 coding DNA: TGTGCCAGCAGTTTTGGGGCCCCTGAGCAGTTCTTC. This codes for CASSFGAPEQFF.

The chain links TRBV11-2 to TRBJ2-3, with D tentatively TRBD1 or TRBD2 (5 bases each). Trimming stripped 5 bases from V and 2 bases from J, with 14 bases between. Germline assignment: CDR1 SGHAT and CDR2 FQNNGV. There are 15 residues in the CDR3. The CDR3 region is CASSPGRRTTDTQYF. The CDR3 DNA sequence: TGTGCCAGCAGCCCGGGACGGCGGACCACAGATACGCAGTATTTT.

The chain recombines TRBV29-1 with TRBJ2-7, with 10 bases identical to TRBD2. The ends lost 1 base at V and 7 bases at J; junction bases unmatched: 16. This CDR3 has 17 amino acids. Germline CDR1 SQVTM, CDR2 ANQGSEA. In DNA, the CDR3 is TGCAGCGTTGAAGGCATGGGGACTAGCGTAAATGTTGGGGAGCAGTACTTC. This translates into CSVEGMGTSVNVGEQYF.

This clonotype was found once. A much larger clone differs by one base, so this may be a read error. The conserved phenylalanine or tryptophan is not found at the CDR3 terminus, so this likely reflects a read error. The V and J genes are TRBV20-1 and TRBJ2-3; 7 positions match TRBD1. Germline V CDR1 and CDR2: DFQATT, SNEGSKA (reference sequence). The CDR3 consists of 15 residues. The ends lost 2 bases at V and 2 bases at J; junction bases unmatched: 7. In nucleotides, the CDR3 is TGCAGTGCTAGATCCCGGGACAGCCTCACAGATACGCAGTATATT. This encodes CSARSRDSLTDTQYI.

About this clonotype: This may be a read error, as it is one base from a much larger clone. This chain's CDR3 is CSAKLGRGRSSEQYF. CDR3 sequence (DNA): TGCAGTGCTAAGCTCGGCAGGGGGCGATCCTCCGAGCAGTACTTC. V gene TRBV20-1 combines with J gene TRBJ2-7, with 8 positions matching TRBD1. The CDR3 consists of 15 residues. Germline values: CDR1 DFQATT, CDR2 SNEGSKA (reference sequence).

Regarding this clonotype: Since no conserved phenylalanine or tryptophan closes the CDR3, a read error is the likely cause. The chain joins TRBV27 to TRBJ2-2; D is unresolved. V gave up 3 bases and J gave up 1 base, with 12 bases separating them. Germline CDR1 and CDR2: MNHEY and SMNVEV (reference sequence). The CDR3 runs 16 residues. CDR3 loop: CASSFGVGVNTGELFL. CDR3 nucleotides: TGTGCCAGCAGTTTTGGTGTTGGGGTGAACACCGGGGAGCTGTTTTTA.

This clonotype turned up a few times. Given the absence of the conserved phenylalanine or tryptophan at the CDR3 end, a read error is likely. The rearrangement links TRBV28 to TRBJ2-1, with D tentatively TRBD1 (6 bases). With 2 bases removed from V and 6 bases from J, the gap between germline ends came to 14 bases. The CDR3 is made up of 15 amino acids. From germline, CDR1 is MDHEN and CDR2 SYDVKM. CDR3 loop: CASSLDRLIGNEQFS. CDR3 sequence (DNA): TGTGCCAGCAGTTTAGACAGGCTTATTGGCAATGAGCAGTTCTCC.

This clonotype showed up many times. The CDR3 coding sequence is TGTGCCAGCAGCTTATCTCTGGGGACCTTCACTGAAGCTTTCTTT. Translation gives CASSLSLGTFTEAFF. The chain links TRBV7-9 to TRBJ1-1; possibly TRBD1 for D (5 bases). V gave up 2 bases and J gave up 4 bases, with 14 bases separating them. Germline V CDR1 and CDR2: SEHNR, FQNEAQ (reference sequence). The CDR3 loop spans 15 amino acids.

The chain joins TRBV28 to TRBJ2-6, with 7 nucleotides matching TRBD2. This CDR3 is 16 amino acids long. Germline V gives CDR1 MDHEN, CDR2 SYDVKM. Trimming at V came to 3 bases and at J to 0 bases, leaving 2 bases not matched to a gene. Written as DNA, the CDR3 is TGTGCCAGCAGTTTGGGGGAGGGCTCTGGGGCCAACGTCCTGACTTTC. It yields the protein CASSLGEGSGANVLTF.

This clonotype appeared once. This chain uses TRBV6-1 with TRBJ2-4; D may be TRBD1 (6 bases). The better agreement between TRBJ2-1 and the DNA end casts doubt on the J call. The CDR3 length is 15 residues. Germline V gene data show CDR1 as MNHNS and CDR2 as SASEGT. CDR3 amino acids: CATWGHQGSKNIQFF. CDR3 nucleotides: TGTGCCACCTGGGGGCACCAAGGAAGCAAAAACATTCAGTTCTTC.

About this clonotype itself: This may stem from a read error, because a much larger clone lies one nucleotide away. The gene calls are TRBV6-5 and TRBJ1-3; D uncertain. The CDR3 is 14 amino acids. CDR1 is MNHEY and CDR2 is SVGAGI in the germline V gene. CDR3 nucleotides: TGTGCCAGCTTGGGCCAGTACTCTGGAAACCCCATATATTTT. It specifies CASLGQYSGNPIYF.

This clonotype has ten or more counts. The rearrangement uses TRBV9 and TRBJ2-2; 10 nucleotides line up with TRBD2. The CDR3 totals 17 residues. Germline CDR1 reads SGDLS; CDR2 reads YYNGEE. V lost 0 bases to trimming and J lost 6 bases; unmatched junction nucleotides: 8. The CDR3 protein is CASSVGPSGSFAGELFF. In DNA, the CDR3 is TGTGCCAGCAGCGTAGGTCCTAGCGGGAGTTTTGCCGGGGAGCTGTTTTTT.